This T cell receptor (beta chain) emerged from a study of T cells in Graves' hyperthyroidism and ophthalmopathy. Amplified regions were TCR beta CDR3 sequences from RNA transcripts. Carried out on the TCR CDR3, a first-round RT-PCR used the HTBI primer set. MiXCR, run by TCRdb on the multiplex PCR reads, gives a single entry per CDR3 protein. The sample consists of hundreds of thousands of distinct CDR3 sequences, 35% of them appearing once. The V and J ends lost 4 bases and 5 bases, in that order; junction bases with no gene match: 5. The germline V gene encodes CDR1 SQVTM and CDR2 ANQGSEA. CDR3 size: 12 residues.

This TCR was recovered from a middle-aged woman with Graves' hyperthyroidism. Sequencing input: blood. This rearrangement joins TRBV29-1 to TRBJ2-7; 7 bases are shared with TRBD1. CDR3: CSVVGGADEQYF. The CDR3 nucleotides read TGCAGCGTTGTAGGGGGCGCGGACGAGCAGTACTTC.